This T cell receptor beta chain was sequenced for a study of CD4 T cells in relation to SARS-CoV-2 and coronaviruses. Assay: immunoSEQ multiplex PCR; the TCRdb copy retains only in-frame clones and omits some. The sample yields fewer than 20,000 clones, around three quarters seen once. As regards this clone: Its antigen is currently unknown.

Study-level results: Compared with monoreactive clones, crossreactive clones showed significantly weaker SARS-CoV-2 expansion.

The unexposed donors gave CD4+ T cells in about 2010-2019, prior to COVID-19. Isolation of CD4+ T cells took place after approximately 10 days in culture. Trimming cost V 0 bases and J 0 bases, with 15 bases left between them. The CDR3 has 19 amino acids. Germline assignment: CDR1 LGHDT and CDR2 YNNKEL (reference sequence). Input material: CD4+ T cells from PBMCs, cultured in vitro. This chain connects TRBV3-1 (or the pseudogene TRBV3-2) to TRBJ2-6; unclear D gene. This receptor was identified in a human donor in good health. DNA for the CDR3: TGTGCCAGCAGCCAAGACTGGGGTTCGTTCCGCTCTGGGGCCAACGTCCTGACTTTC. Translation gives CASSQDWGSFRSGANVLTF.